This TCR beta chain was retrieved from a study of T cell changes during pregnancy in multiple sclerosis. Data came from immunoSEQ multiplex PCR; TCRdb stores just in-frame clones and leaves some out. The sample contains 20,000 to 25,000 clones, roughly 90% of which appear only once. By proportion, this clone is medium-sized. V lost 1 base to trimming and J lost 7 bases; unmatched junction nucleotides: 3. The CDR3 extends over 14 amino acids. From germline, CDR1 is MNHNS and CDR2 SASEGT. The chain couples TRBV6-1 to TRBJ1-4; 7 bases map to TRBD1. This TCR was sampled from a female donor in good health, enrolled as a control in a pregnancy study. Here the sequenced sample was CD8+ T cells from peripheral blood mononuclear cells, taken in the second trimester of pregnancy. CDR3 sequence (DNA): TGTGCCAGCAGTGAAGGGACAGGTTTTGAAAAACTGTTTTTT. It yields the protein CASSEGTGFEKLFF.